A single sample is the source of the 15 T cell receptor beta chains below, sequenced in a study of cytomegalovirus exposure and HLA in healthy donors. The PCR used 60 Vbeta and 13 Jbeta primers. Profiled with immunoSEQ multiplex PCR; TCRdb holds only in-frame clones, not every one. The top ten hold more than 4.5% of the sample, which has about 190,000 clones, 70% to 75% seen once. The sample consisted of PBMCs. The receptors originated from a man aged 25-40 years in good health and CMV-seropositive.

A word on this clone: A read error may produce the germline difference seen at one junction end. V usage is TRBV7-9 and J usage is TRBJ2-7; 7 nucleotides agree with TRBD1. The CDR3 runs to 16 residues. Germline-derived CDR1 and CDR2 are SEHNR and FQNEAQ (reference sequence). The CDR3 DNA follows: TGTTCCAGCAGCTCCTACCAAGGGGGCCTCTTTGGCGAGCAGTACTTC. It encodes CSSSSYQGGLFGEQYF.

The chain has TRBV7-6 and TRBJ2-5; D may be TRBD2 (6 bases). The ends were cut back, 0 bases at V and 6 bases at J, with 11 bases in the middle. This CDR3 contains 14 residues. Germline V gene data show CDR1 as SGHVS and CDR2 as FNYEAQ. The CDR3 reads CASSLAGGYKTQYF. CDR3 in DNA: TGTGCCAGCAGCTTAGCGGGGGGATATAAGACCCAGTACTTC.

DNA of the CDR3: TGTGCCATCACCGAACTAGCAATGGGGGAGCTGTTTTTT. Protein sequence: CAITELAMGELFF. V usage is TRBV10-3 and J usage is TRBJ2-2; perhaps TRBD2 as D (6 bases). Trimming left V 7 bases short and J 8 bases short, with 14 bases between. Germline CDR1 and CDR2: ENHRY and SYGVKD. The CDR3 totals 13 residues.

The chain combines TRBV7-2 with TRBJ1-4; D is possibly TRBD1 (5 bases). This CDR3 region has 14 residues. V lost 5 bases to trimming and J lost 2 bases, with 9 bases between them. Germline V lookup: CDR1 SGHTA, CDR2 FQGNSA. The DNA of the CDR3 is TGTGCCAGCAGCCAGCGGGGGACTAATGAAAAACTGTTTTTT. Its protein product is CASSQRGTNEKLFF.

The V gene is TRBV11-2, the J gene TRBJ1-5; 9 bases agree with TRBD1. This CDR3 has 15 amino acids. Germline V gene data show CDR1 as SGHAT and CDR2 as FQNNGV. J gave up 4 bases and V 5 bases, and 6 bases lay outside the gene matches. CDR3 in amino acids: CASSRQGEMNQPQHF. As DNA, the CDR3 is TGTGCCAGCAGCCGACAGGGGGAAATGAATCAGCCCCAGCATTTT.

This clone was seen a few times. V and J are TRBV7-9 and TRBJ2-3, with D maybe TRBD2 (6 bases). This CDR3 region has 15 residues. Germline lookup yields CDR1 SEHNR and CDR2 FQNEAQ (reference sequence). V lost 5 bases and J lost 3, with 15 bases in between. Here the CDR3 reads CASSLLGEVTDTQYF. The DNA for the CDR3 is TGTGCCAGCAGCCTACTGGGGGAGGTGACAGATACGCAGTATTTT.

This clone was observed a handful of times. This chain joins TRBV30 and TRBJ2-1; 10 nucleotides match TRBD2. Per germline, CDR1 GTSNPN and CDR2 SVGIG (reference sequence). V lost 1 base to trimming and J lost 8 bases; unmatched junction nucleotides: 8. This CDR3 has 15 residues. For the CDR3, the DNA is TGTGCCTGGAGTGCCCCAGCGGGAGGGCCACATGAGCAGTTCTTC. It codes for CAWSAPAGGPHEQFF.

The CDR3 protein is CASSQRTGPEETQYF. The CDR3 DNA is TGTGCCAGCAGCCAGCGAACAGGCCCGGAGGAGACCCAGTACTTC. V and J are TRBV14 and TRBJ2-5, with D perhaps TRBD1 (5 bases). This CDR3 has 15 amino acids. V was pared by 3 bases and J by 5 bases, with 16 bases between. Germline values: CDR1 SGHDN, CDR2 FVKESK.

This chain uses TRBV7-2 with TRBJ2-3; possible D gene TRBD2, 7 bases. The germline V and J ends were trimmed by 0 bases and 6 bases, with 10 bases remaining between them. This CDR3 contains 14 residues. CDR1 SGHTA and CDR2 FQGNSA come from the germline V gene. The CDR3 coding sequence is TGTGCCAGCAGCTTAGCGGGGGGGCTGGATACGCAGTATTTT. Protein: CASSLAGGLDTQYF.

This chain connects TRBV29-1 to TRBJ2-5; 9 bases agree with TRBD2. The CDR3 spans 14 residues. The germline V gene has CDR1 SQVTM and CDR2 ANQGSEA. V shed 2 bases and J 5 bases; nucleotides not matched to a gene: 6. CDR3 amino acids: CSVEWLAGLETQYF. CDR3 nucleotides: TGCAGCGTTGAATGGCTAGCGGGACTCGAGACCCAGTACTTC.

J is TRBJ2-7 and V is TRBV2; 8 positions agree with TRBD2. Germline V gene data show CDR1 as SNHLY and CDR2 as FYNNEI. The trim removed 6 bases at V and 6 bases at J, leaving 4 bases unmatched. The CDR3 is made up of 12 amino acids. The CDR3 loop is CASRGLAGEQYF. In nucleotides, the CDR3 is TGTGCCAGCAGAGGACTAGCTGGCGAGCAGTACTTC. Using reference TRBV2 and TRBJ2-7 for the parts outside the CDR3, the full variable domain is EPEVTQTPSHQVTQMGQEVILRCVPISNHLYFYWYRQILGQKVEFLVSFYNNEISEKSEIFDDQFSVERPDGSNFTLKIRSTKLEDSAMYFCASRGLAGEQYFGPGTRLTVT.

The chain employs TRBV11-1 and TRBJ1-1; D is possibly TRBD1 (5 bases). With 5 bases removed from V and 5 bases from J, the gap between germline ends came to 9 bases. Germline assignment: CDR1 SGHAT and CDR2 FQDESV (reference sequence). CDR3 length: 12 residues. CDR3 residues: CASSLRGTEAFF. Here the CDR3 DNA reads TGTGCCAGCAGCCTACGGGGGACTGAAGCTTTCTTT. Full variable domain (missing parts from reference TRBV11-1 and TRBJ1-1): EAEVAQSPRYKITEKSQAVAFWCDPISGHATLYWYRQILGQGPELLVQFQDESVVDDSQLPKDRFSAERLKGVDSTLKIQPAELGDSAMYLCASSLRGTEAFFGQGTRLTVV.

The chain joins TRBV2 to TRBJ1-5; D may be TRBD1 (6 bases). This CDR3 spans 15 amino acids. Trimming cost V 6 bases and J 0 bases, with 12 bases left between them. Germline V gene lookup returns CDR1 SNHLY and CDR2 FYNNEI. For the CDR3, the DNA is TGTGCCAGCAGATTACAGGGTAATAGCAATCAGCCCCAGCATTTT. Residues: CASRLQGNSNQPQHF.

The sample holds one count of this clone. The CDR3 DNA is TGTGCCAGCAGCCCAGACATAAATGAGCAGTTCTTC. It codes for CASSPDINEQFF. V is TRBV7-2 and J is TRBJ2-1; D uncertain. This CDR3 has 12 residues. Germline V gives CDR1 SGHTA, CDR2 FQGNSA. V was shortened by 5 bases and J by 7 bases, with 9 bases between the two germline ends.

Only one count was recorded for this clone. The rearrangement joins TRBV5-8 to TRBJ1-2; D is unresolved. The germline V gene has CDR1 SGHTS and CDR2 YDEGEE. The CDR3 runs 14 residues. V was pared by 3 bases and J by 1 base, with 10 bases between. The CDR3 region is CASSYARNNYGYTF. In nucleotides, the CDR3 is TGTGCCAGCAGCTACGCCAGAAATAACTATGGCTACACCTTC.